Shown below are 9 T cell receptor beta chains from a single sample sequenced in a study of post-analysis software for immune sequencing data. General study points: In patients, TRBV5-6, TRBV5-1 and TRBV20-1 belonged to several TRBV segments found more frequently than in controls.

No antigen has been identified for these receptors. The library was made from cDNA and included unique molecular identifiers. TCRdb re-called the PCR reads with MiXCR, one entry per CDR3 protein. The table has 350,000 to 500,000 distinct CDR3 sequences, 30% to 40% seen once. What was sequenced was blood. The receptors here all came from a girl aged 2-10 years with multiple sclerosis.

Points on this clonotype: One end of the junction varies from germline; a read error may be responsible. The rearrangement joins TRBV7-3 to TRBJ2-1; 8 bases agree with TRBD2. The CDR3 runs to 15 residues. Germline CDR1 SGHTA, CDR2 FQGTGA. The DNA for the CDR3 is TGTGCCGGCAGTCGGACCGGGGGGGTCTACAATGAGCAGTTCTTC. Encoded protein: CAGSRTGGVYNEQFF. The full variable domain, rest sourced from reference TRBV7-3 and TRBJ2-1, is GAGVSQTPSNKVTEKGKYVELRCDPISGHTALYWYRQSLGQGPEFLIYFQGTGAADDSGLPNDRFFAVRPEGSVSTLKIQRTERGDSAVYLCAGSRTGGVYNEQFFGPGTRLTVL.

The chain recombines TRBV6-5 with TRBJ1-5, with D perhaps TRBD1 (6 bases). The germline V gene has CDR1 MNHEY and CDR2 SVGAGI. The CDR3 is made up of 15 amino acids. Trimming removed 2 bases from V and 5 bases from J, with 13 bases in between. CDR3: CASSYPTAGDQPQHF. Here the CDR3 DNA reads TGTGCCAGCAGTTACCCGACAGCAGGGGATCAGCCCCAGCATTTT.

The chain links TRBV5-1 to TRBJ1-2; weak D call: TRBD1 (6 bases). Between the trimmed V and J ends, which lost 1 base and 3 bases, there was a span of 13 bases. CDR1 SGHRS and CDR2 YFSETQ come from the germline V gene. The CDR3 loop spans 15 amino acids. The CDR3 loop is CASSLLGGADYGYTF. DNA for the CDR3: TGCGCCAGCAGCTTGCTGGGGGGCGCAGACTATGGCTACACCTTC.

This chain uses TRBV15 with TRBJ2-1; 8 bases line up with TRBD2. CDR1 and CDR2 from the germline V gene are LNHNV and YYDKDF (reference sequence). The V gene end was trimmed by 5 bases and the J gene end by 5 bases; junction bases not matched to a gene: 8. This CDR3 is 15 amino acids long. The CDR3 spells CATSQYLAGDNEQFF. The CDR3 coding sequence is TGTGCCACCAGCCAATATCTAGCGGGCGACAATGAGCAGTTCTTC.

A single count supports this clonotype. The chain combines TRBV3-1 with TRBJ1-5; TRBD1 agrees at 7 bases. J lost 5 bases, V lost 3 bases, and 7 bases had no gene match. This CDR3 spans 15 amino acids. Germline-derived CDR1 and CDR2 are LGHDT and YNNKEL (reference sequence). In nucleotides, the CDR3 is TGTGCCAGCAGCCAGGACCACAGGGGTCATCAGCCCCAGCATTTT. Amino acids: CASSQDHRGHQPQHF.

The chain is built from TRBV5-1 and TRBJ2-7; tentative D call: TRBD2 (6 bases). This CDR3 is 14 amino acids long. Germline CDR1 and CDR2: SGHRS and YFSETQ. V lost 4 bases and J lost 2, with 13 bases in between. In DNA form, the CDR3 reads TGCGCCAGCAGCAGTGCCGGGAGACCCTACGAGCAGTACTTC. Translated: CASSSAGRPYEQYF.

Points on this clonotype: A much larger clone differs from this one at a single base, so this may be a read error. V usage is TRBV6-5 and J usage is TRBJ2-7; a possible D gene is TRBD2 (6 bases). Germline CDR1 is MNHEY and CDR2 is SVGAGI. The CDR3 is made up of 15 amino acids. In nucleotides, the CDR3 is TGTGCCGGCAGTTACGCCGGGACTGCCCCCTACGAGCAGTACTTC. Its translation: CAGSYAGTAPYEQYF.

The chain couples TRBV7-9 to TRBJ2-2; D unclear. This CDR3 is built from 14 residues. Germline V CDR1 and CDR2: SEHNR, FQNEAQ (reference sequence). V was cut by 0 bases and J by 6 bases, with 8 bases left in between. The CDR3 region has the DNA TGTGCCAGCAGCTTAGCGGCATCAGCCGGGGAGCTGTTTTTT. This codes for CASSLAASAGELFF.

The chain carries TRBV10-3 and TRBJ2-7; the D gene is possibly TRBD1 (5 bases). CDR1 and CDR2 (germline): ENHRY, SYGVKD. The CDR3 totals 15 residues. V was shortened by 0 bases and J by 0 bases, with 9 bases between the two germline ends. The CDR3 bases are TGTGCCATCAGTGAGTCACAGGCCTACTCCTACGAGCAGTACTTC. Amino acid sequence: CAISESQAYSYEQYF.